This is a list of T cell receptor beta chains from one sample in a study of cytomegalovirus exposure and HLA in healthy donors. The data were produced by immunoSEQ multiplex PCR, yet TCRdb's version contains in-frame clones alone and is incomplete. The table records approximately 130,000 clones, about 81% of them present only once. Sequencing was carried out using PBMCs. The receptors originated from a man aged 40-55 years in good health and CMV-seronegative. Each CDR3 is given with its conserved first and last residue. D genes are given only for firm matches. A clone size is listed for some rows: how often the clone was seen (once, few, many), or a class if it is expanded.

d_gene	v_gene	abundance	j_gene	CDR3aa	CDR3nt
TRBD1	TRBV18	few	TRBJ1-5	CASSPDRPNQPQHF	TGTGCCAGCTCACCGGACAGGCCGAATCAGCCCCAGCATTTT
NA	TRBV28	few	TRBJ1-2	CASQGNYGYTF	TGTGCCAGTCAGGGGAACTATGGCTACACCTTC
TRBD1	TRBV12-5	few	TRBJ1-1	CASGPSANRGTEAFF	TGTGCTAGTGGCCCATCTGCAAACAGGGGCACTGAAGCTTTCTTT
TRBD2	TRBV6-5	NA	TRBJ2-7	CASSYSVGSGSYEQYF	TGTGCCAGCAGTTACTCGGTCGGTAGCGGGTCCTACGAGCAGTACTTC
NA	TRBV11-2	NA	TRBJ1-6	CASTRLDTANSPLHF	TGTGCCAGCACCCGTTTGGACACCGCCAATTCACCCCTCCACTTT
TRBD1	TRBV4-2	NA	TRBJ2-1	CASSHTLGRGLDEQFF	TGTGCCAGCAGCCACACCCTCGGAAGGGGGCTCGATGAGCAGTTCTTC
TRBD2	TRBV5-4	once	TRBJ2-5	CASTMNGGGRETQYF	TGTGCCAGCACCATGAACGGGGGGGGCAGGGAGACCCAGTACTTC
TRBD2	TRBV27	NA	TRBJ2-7	CASSKLLGTSGRAEQYF	TGTGCCAGCAGTAAACTCCTAGGGACTAGCGGGAGGGCCGAACAGTACTTC
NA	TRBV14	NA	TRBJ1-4	CASSQYRGDNEKLFF	TGTGCCAGCAGCCAATACCGGGGAGATAATGAAAAACTGTTTTTT
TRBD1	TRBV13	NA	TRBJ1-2	CASSPRVLQGWNYGYTF	TGTGCCAGCAGCCCAAGGGTCCTACAGGGGTGGAACTATGGCTACACCTTC
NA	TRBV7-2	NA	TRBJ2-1	CASSLSVSYNEQFF	TGTGCCAGCAGCTTGTCAGTTTCCTACAATGAGCAGTTCTTC
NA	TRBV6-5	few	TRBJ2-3	CASSYWGEPTDTQYF	TGTGCCAGCAGTTACTGGGGGGAGCCCACAGATACGCAGTATTTT
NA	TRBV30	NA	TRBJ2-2	CAWSRTLNTGELFF	TGTGCCTGGAGCCGGACTTTGAACACCGGGGAGCTGTTTTTT
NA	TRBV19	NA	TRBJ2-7	CASKHNSIDEQYF	TGTGCCAGTAAACACAATAGCATCGACGAGCAGTACTTC
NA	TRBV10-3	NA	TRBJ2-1	CAISELYNEQFF	TGTGCCATCAGTGAGCTCTACAATGAGCAGTTCTTC
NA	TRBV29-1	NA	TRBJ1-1	CSGLRGQLRPRNSLNTEAFF	TGCAGCGGCTTAAGAGGGCAGCTGAGGCCGCGGAATAGTTTGAACACTGAAGCTTTCTTT
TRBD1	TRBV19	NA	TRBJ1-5	CASSQTGAFNQPQHF	TGTGCCAGTAGTCAGACAGGGGCGTTCAATCAGCCCCAGCATTTT
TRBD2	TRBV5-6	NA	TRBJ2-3	CASSFLTSGRAYTQYF	TGTGCCAGCAGCTTTTTGACTAGCGGGAGGGCCTATACGCAGTATTTT
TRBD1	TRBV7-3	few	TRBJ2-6	CASSSPGQASSGANVLTF	TGTGCCAGCAGCTCACCGGGACAGGCTAGCTCTGGGGCCAACGTCCTGACTTTC
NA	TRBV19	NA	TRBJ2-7	CASSMIPGSEQYF	TGTGCCAGTAGTATGATCCCCGGGAGCGAGCAGTACTTC
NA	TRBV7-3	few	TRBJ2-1	CASSQGRNHNEQFF	TGTGCCAGCAGCCAGGGCCGGAATCACAATGAGCAGTTCTTC
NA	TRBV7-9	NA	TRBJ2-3	CSSSFGTSTDTQYF	TGTTCCAGCAGCTTCGGGACTAGCACAGATACGCAGTATTTT
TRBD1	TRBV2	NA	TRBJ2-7	CASSEGMGQGAQYEQYF	TGTGCCAGCAGTGAAGGGATGGGACAGGGGGCGCAATACGAGCAGTACTTC
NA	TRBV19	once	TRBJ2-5	CASTGGGRETQYF	TGTGCCAGTACTGGGGGGGGGCGTGAGACCCAGTACTTC
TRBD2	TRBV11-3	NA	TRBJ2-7	CASSSGLAGGFGGEQYF	TGTGCCAGCAGCTCCGGACTAGCGGGAGGCTTTGGAGGCGAGCAGTACTTC
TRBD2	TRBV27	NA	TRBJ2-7	CASRPGLAGYEQYF	TGTGCCAGCAGACCGGGACTAGCGGGATACGAGCAGTACTTC
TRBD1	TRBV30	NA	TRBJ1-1	CAWSVTGGEVVNTEAFF	TGTGCCTGGAGTGTGACAGGGGGCGAGGTTGTGAACACTGAAGCTTTCTTT
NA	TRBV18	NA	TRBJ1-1	CASSPRPGPFDTEAFF	TGTGCCAGCTCACCCCGTCCAGGGCCTTTTGACACTGAAGCTTTCTTT
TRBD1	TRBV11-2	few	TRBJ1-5	CASSFGTAGQPQHF	TGTGCCAGCAGCTTCGGGACAGCGGGTCAGCCCCAGCATTTT
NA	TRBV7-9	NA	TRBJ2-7	CASSLVGRANEQYF	TGTGCCAGCAGCTTAGTCGGCAGGGCCAACGAGCAGTACTTC
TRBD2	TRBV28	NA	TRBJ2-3	CASSPVAGVRTDTQYF	TGTGCCAGCAGTCCCGTAGCGGGAGTTCGGACAGATACGCAGTATTTT
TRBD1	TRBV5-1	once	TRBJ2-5	CASSLVQGVGGETQYF	TGCGCCAGCAGCTTGGTGCAGGGGGTTGGAGGTGAGACCCAGTACTTC
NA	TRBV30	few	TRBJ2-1	CAWSAGLYNEQFF	TGTGCCTGGAGTGCGGGACTTTACAATGAGCAGTTCTTC
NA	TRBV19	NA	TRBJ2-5	CASSPSIAVREQYF	TGTGCCAGTAGTCCCTCTATCGCCGTTAGAGAGCAGTACTTC
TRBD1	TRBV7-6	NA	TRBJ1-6	CASSSPGQGESPLHF	TGTGCCAGCAGCTCACCGGGACAGGGGGAATCACCCCTCCACTTT
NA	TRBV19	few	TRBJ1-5	CASNLDSFNQPQHF	TGTGCCAGTAACCTCGACAGCTTCAATCAGCCCCAGCATTTT
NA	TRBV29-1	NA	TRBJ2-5	CSVKNFDTQETQYF	TGCAGCGTCAAAAATTTCGACACTCAAGAGACCCAGTACTTC
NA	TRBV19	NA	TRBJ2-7	CASSIRRDSYEQYF	TGTGCCAGTAGTATTCGGAGGGACAGCTACGAGCAGTACTTC
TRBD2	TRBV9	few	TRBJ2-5	CASSVASGRHETQYF	TGTGCCAGCAGCGTAGCTAGCGGGAGACATGAGACCCAGTACTTC
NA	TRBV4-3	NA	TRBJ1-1	CASSQAGVATEAFF	TGCGCCAGCAGCCAAGCAGGGGTCGCCACTGAAGCTTTCTTT
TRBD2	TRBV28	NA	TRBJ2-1	CASSPNSGRLGNEQFF	TGTGCCAGCAGCCCCAATAGCGGGAGGTTGGGTAATGAGCAGTTCTTC
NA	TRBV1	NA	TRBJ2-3	CTSSPPQGLTADTQYF	TGCACCAGCAGCCCACCCCAGGGTCTGACGGCAGATACGCAGTATTTT